These 24 T cell receptor beta chains came from one sample sequenced in a study of T cells in Graves' hyperthyroidism and ophthalmopathy. Amplification yielded TCR beta CDR3 regions, with RNA transcripts as the source. TCR CDR3 underwent first-round RT-PCR with the HTBI primer set. Each CDR3 protein is one row after TCRdb ran MiXCR on the multiplex PCR reads. The repertoire consists of about 640,000 distinct CDR3 sequences, with less than 25% occurring once and the leading ten covering over 30%. The sample was blood. These receptors were taken from a man aged 25 to 40 with Graves' ophthalmopathy.

The sample holds a few counts of this clonotype. CDR3 nucleotide sequence: TGCAGTGCTCCTGGACGGACGACTTCGAACACCGGGGAGCTGTTTTTT. Its translation is CSAPGRTTSNTGELFF. V is TRBV20-1 and J is TRBJ2-2; D remains unclear. V gave up 5 bases and J gave up 0 bases, with 16 bases separating them. Germline CDR1 reads DFQATT; CDR2 reads SNEGSKA (reference sequence). There are 16 residues in the CDR3.

This clonotype was detected a few times. This sequence joins TRBV28 and TRBJ2-3; TRBD1 agrees at 7 bases. Germline CDR1 reads MDHEN; CDR2 reads SYDVKM. This CDR3 has 16 amino acids. J gave up 0 bases and V 7 bases, and 10 bases lay outside the gene matches. The CDR3 bases are TGTGCCAGCAAGGGTGCTCAGACAGGGAGCACAGATACGCAGTATTTT. Amino acids: CASKGAQTGSTDTQYF.

This clonotype was recorded a few times. The chain recombines TRBV6-1 with TRBJ2-5; 11 positions agree with TRBD2. Germline assignment: CDR1 MNHNS and CDR2 SASEGT. The ends lost 4 bases at V and 6 bases at J; junction bases unmatched: 10. This CDR3 contains 16 residues. CDR3 nucleotide sequence: TGTGCCAGCAGTGGCAATAGCGGGAGGGCTAGGCAGACCCAGTACTTC. Translation: CASSGNSGRARQTQYF.

J is TRBJ2-2 and V is TRBV14, with 9 positions matching TRBD2. Germline CDR1 is SGHDN and CDR2 is FVKESK. There are 16 residues in the CDR3. The V segment lost 1 base and the J segment 7 bases; nucleotides outside the gene matches: 7. DNA for the CDR3: TGTGCCAGCAGCCAAGTTAGCGGGAGAAGTGGCGGGGAGCTGTTTTTT. Translation gives CASSQVSGRSGGELFF.

This clonotype occurred a few times. The chain joins TRBV11-3 to TRBJ2-2; 8 nucleotides line up with TRBD2. V shed 11 bases and J 6 bases; nucleotides not matched to a gene: 11. The CDR3 extends over 14 amino acids. In germline, CDR1 is SGHNT, CDR2 YENEEA. The CDR3 spells CARRWREVSGELFF. The CDR3 bases are TGTGCCCGTCGGTGGCGGGAGGTGTCCGGGGAGCTGTTTTTT.

The chain couples TRBV27 to TRBJ2-5; D is possibly TRBD2 (6 bases). The germline CDR1 and CDR2 sequences are MNHEY and SMNVEV (reference sequence). The CDR3 is 12 residues long. V was shortened by 4 bases and J by 5 bases, with 8 bases between the two germline ends. This CDR3 reads CASSSSGETQYF. In DNA, the CDR3 is TGTGCCAGCAGTTCAAGCGGGGAGACCCAGTACTTC.

The V and J genes are TRBV28 and TRBJ1-1; the match to TRBD1 covers 8 bases. This CDR3 has 13 amino acids. Germline V gives CDR1 MDHEN, CDR2 SYDVKM. With V trimmed by 8 bases and J by 7 bases, 9 bases remained unmatched. The CDR3 region is CASRTGGQFEAFF. The DNA for the CDR3 is TGTGCCAGCCGAACAGGGGGTCAATTTGAAGCTTTCTTT. Together with reference TRBV28 and TRBJ1-1, the CDR3 gives the full variable domain: DVKVTQSSRYLVKRTGEKVFLECVQDMDHENMFWYRQDPGLGLRLIYFSYDVKMKEKGDIPEGYSVSREKKERFSLILESASTNQTSMYLCASRTGGQFEAFFGQGTRLTVV.

The V and J genes are TRBV20-1 and TRBJ2-3, with 14 bases identical to TRBD2. The V gene's germline CDR1 is DFQATT and CDR2 SNEGSKA (reference sequence). The CDR3 runs to 21 residues. V lost 0 bases and J lost 4; bases outside the gene matches: 18. CDR3 DNA sequence: TGCAGTGCTAGAGATCCCAAAGACGGGACTAGCGGGAGTAATAGGGCAGATACGCAGTATTTT. Its protein is CSARDPKDGTSGSNRADTQYF.

There are many counts of this clonotype. V is TRBV11-2 and J is TRBJ1-5; D not resolved. The V and J ends lost 1 base and 4 bases respectively, with 14 bases between them. The CDR3 has 16 residues. Germline CDR1 is SGHAT and CDR2 is FQNNGV. The CDR3 region has the DNA TGTGCCAGCAGCTTAGCGGGGAATGTAGGTAATCAGCCCCAGCATTTT. It codes for CASSLAGNVGNQPQHF.

This clonotype has ten or more counts. The chain carries TRBV6-2 or TRBV6-3 and TRBJ2-7, with D tentatively TRBD1 (5 bases). Trimming left V 2 bases short and J 0 bases short, with 8 bases between. The CDR3 is 14 amino acids. Germline-derived CDR1 and CDR2 are MNHEY and SVGEGT. CDR3 bases: TGTGCCAGCAGTTACAGGGGATACTCCTACGAGCAGTACTTC. Amino acid sequence: CASSYRGYSYEQYF.

This clonotype was recorded many times. CDR3 sequence (DNA): TGTGCCAGCAGTTTAGGACTCGCGAGCTCCTACGAGCAGTACTTC. Its translation: CASSLGLASSYEQYF. This chain links TRBV28 with TRBJ2-7, with D possibly TRBD2 on 5 matching bases. Trimming left V 2 bases short and J 0 bases short, with 11 bases between. Germline V lookup: CDR1 MDHEN, CDR2 SYDVKM. This CDR3 is built from 15 residues.

This clonotype was counted many times. The V gene is TRBV2, the J gene TRBJ2-7; D unresolved. Between the trimmed V and J ends, which lost 3 bases and 1 base, there was a span of 10 bases. Germline V CDR1 and CDR2: SNHLY, FYNNEI. The CDR3 totals 14 residues. CDR3 sequence: CASSDARSSYEQYF. CDR3 coding DNA: TGTGCCAGCAGTGACGCGCGATCATCCTACGAGCAGTACTTC.

This clonotype occurred a few times. The chain recombines TRBV5-5 with TRBJ2-1, with D tentatively TRBD1 or TRBD2 (6 bases each). The V end was cut by 2 bases, the J end by 5 bases, with 11 bases between. The CDR3 consists of 14 residues. The germline CDR1 and CDR2 sequences are SGHKS and YYEKEE (reference sequence). CDR3 in DNA: TGTGCCAGCAGCTTATGGGGGGCAGACAATGAGCAGTTCTTC. Encoded protein: CASSLWGADNEQFF.

The chain joins TRBV20-1 to TRBJ1-4, with 8 bases identical to TRBD1. Unmatched junction bases numbered 11, after V lost 5 bases and J lost 6 bases. Germline V gene sequence: CDR1 DFQATT, CDR2 SNEGSKA (reference sequence). This CDR3 is built from 15 residues. The CDR3 spells CSAALTGGVDEKLFF. As DNA, the CDR3 is TGCAGTGCTGCTTTAACAGGGGGAGTGGATGAAAAACTGTTTTTT.

The rearrangement links TRBV9 to TRBJ2-2; D unclear. The CDR3 loop spans 13 amino acids. V lost 3 bases, J lost 5 bases, and 8 bases lay in between. Germline CDR1 and CDR2: SGDLS and YYNGEE. In DNA, the CDR3 is TGTGCCAGCAGCGATAGGTATACCGGGGAGCTGTTTTTT. The encoded protein is CASSDRYTGELFF. Full variable domain (remainder filled in from reference TRBV9 and TRBJ2-2): DSGVTQTPKHLITATGQRVTLRCSPRSGDLSVYWYQQSLDQGLQFLIQYYNGEERAKGNILERFSAQQFPDLHSELNLSSLELGDSALYFCASSDRYTGELFFGEGSRLTVL.

The chain has TRBV19 and TRBJ1-5; TRBD1 aligns across 8 bases. This CDR3 comprises 12 residues. Germline V CDR1 and CDR2: LNHDA, SQIVND (reference sequence). With V trimmed by 9 bases and J by 7 bases, 5 bases remained unmatched. The CDR3 sequence is CASGQGAQPQHF. In DNA form, the CDR3 reads TGTGCCAGCGGACAGGGAGCACAGCCCCAGCATTTT.

Only a few counts were recorded for this clonotype. The rearrangement joins TRBV11-2 to TRBJ2-4; TRBD2 matches 12 bases. CDR1 SGHAT and CDR2 FQNNGV come from the germline V gene. The trim removed 0 bases at V and 8 bases at J, leaving 14 bases unmatched. The CDR3 is 19 amino acids. Here the CDR3 DNA reads TGTGCCAGCAGCTTAGATGGCGTTCTAGCGGGAGGGCCCTTATACATTCAGTACTTC. This encodes CASSLDGVLAGGPLYIQYF.

The J gene is TRBJ2-3, the V gene TRBV6-1; 9 positions match TRBD2. The CDR3 loop spans 14 amino acids. V was pared by 8 bases and J by 4 bases, with 7 bases of the junction left unmatched. From germline, CDR1 is MNHNS and CDR2 SASEGT. CDR3 region: CASSSAGGPDTQYF. CDR3 bases: TGTGCCAGCTCCTCCGCGGGAGGGCCAGATACGCAGTATTTT.

This clonotype was detected only a few times. The chain combines TRBV6-1 with TRBJ2-5; D is ambiguous. From germline, CDR1 is MNHNS and CDR2 SASEGT. This CDR3 is built from 13 residues. V gave up 6 bases and J gave up 5 bases, with 13 bases separating them. The CDR3 region has the DNA TGTGCCAGCAGGTCCTCGGAGCCGGAGACCCAGTACTTC. This sequence encodes CASRSSEPETQYF.

This rearrangement joins TRBV20-1 to TRBJ2-7; D is uncertain. Trimming took 1 base from V and 5 from J, leaving 21 bases between them. Looked up from germline, CDR1 is DFQATT and CDR2 is SNEGSKA (reference sequence). The CDR3 has 16 amino acids. CDR3 amino acids: CSARGVRYGTINEQYF. For the CDR3, the DNA is TGCAGTGCTAGAGGGGTCCGGTATGGAACTATTAACGAGCAGTACTTC.

The chain has TRBV19 and TRBJ2-7, with TRBD1 identical over 8 bases. J was trimmed by 3 bases and V by 7 bases; bases with no gene match: 11. Germline V gene lookup returns CDR1 LNHDA and CDR2 SQIVND (reference sequence). The CDR3 is made up of 15 amino acids. The CDR3 region has the DNA TGTGCCAGTAAGGCTACCGGGACAGGCCTCTACGAGCAGTACTTC. It yields the protein CASKATGTGLYEQYF.

The genes are TRBV2 and TRBJ2-1, with D perhaps given as TRBD1 or TRBD2 (5 bases each). In germline, CDR1 is SNHLY, CDR2 FYNNEI. The CDR3 is 15 amino acids. Deletions cut 11 bases from V and 2 bases from J, with 19 bases between. CDR3 nucleotides: TGTGCCGGTTATTCCCGGGACCGCCCCTACAATGAGCAGTTCTTC. This sequence encodes CAGYSRDRPYNEQFF.

V gene TRBV4-1 combines with J gene TRBJ2-4; D unresolved. CDR3 length equals 15 residues. The germline CDR1 and CDR2 sequences are MGHRA and YSYEKL. V lost 0 bases to trimming and J lost 6 bases, with 12 bases between them. DNA of the CDR3: TGCGCCAGCAGCCAAGAAGGGAATAAGGGAAACATTCAGTACTTC. Its translation: CASSQEGNKGNIQYF.

The genes are TRBV3-1 and TRBJ2-1; perhaps D is TRBD1 or TRBD2 (6 bases each). Germline V gene lookup returns CDR1 LGHDT and CDR2 YNNKEL (reference sequence). Trimming removed 4 bases from V and 10 bases from J, with 20 bases in between. The CDR3 totals 15 residues. The chain's CDR3 is CASSPGGFGAGEQFF. In DNA form, the CDR3 reads TGTGCCAGCAGCCCCGGGGGCTTCGGAGCCGGAGAGCAGTTCTTC.